This T cell receptor beta chain was sequenced in a study of T cells of healthy individuals. This clonotype was detected a few times. The CDR3 has 14 residues. V lost 7 bases to trimming and J lost 6 bases, with 16 bases between them. Germline lookup yields CDR1 SGDLS and CDR2 YYNGEE. TCRdb re-called the 5' RACE reads through MiXCR, storing one row per CDR3 protein. The sample includes about 60,000 distinct CDR3 sequences, about 17% of them seen just once. The chain is built from TRBV9 and TRBJ1-4; D not certain. This TCR was recovered from a human donor in good health. This chain's CDR3 is CASSTDGRDEKLFF. CDR3 DNA: TGTGCCAGCTCCACGGACGGTCGGGATGAAAAACTGTTTTTT.